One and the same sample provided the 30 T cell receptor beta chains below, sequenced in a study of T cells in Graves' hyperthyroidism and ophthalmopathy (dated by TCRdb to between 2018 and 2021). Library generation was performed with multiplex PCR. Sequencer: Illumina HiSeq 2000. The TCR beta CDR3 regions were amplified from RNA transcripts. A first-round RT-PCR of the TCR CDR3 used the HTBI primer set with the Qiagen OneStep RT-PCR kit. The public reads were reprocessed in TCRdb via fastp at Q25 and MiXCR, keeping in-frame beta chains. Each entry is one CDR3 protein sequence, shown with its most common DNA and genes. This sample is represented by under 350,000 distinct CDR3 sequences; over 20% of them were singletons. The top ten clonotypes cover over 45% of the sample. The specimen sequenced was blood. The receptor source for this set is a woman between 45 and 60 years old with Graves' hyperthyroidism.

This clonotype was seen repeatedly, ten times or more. CDR3 nucleotides: TGTGCCTGGAGGGATATAGCGGGCGAATACAATGAGCAGTTCTTC. This encodes CAWRDIAGEYNEQFF. The chain couples TRBV30 to TRBJ2-1; 7 bases align to TRBD2. The CDR3 is 15 amino acids. V lost 3 bases and J lost 4; bases outside the gene matches: 9. Per the germline V gene, CDR1 is GTSNPN and CDR2 is SVGIG (reference sequence).

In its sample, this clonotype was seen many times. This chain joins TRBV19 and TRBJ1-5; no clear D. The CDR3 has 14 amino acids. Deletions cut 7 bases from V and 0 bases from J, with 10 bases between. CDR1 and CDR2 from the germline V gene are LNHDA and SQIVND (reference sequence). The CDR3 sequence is CASKPGGSNQPQHF. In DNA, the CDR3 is TGTGCCAGTAAGCCGGGAGGTAGCAATCAGCCCCAGCATTTT.

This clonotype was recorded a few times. The CDR3 DNA reads TGTGCCAGCAGAGAGACAGGGGGCGCGAGGGAGCAGTACTTC. It encodes CASRETGGAREQYF. V is TRBV12-3 or TRBV12-4 and J is TRBJ2-7; TRBD1 agrees at 10 bases. Unmatched junction bases numbered 9, after V lost 6 bases and J lost 7 bases. The CDR3 has 14 residues.

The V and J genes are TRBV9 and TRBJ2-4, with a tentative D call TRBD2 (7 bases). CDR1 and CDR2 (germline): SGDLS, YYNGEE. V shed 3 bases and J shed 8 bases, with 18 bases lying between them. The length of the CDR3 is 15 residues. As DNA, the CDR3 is TGTGCCAGCAGCGGGGGGAGGGGGGTCCGGGACATTCAGTACTTC. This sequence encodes CASSGGRGVRDIQYF.

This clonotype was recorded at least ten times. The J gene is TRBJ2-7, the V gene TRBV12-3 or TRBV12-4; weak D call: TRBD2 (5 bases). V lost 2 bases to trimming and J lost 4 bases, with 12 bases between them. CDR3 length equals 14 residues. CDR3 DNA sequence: TGTGCCAGCAGTTTAAGAGGGTACGTGTACGAGCAGTACTTC. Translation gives CASSLRGYVYEQYF.

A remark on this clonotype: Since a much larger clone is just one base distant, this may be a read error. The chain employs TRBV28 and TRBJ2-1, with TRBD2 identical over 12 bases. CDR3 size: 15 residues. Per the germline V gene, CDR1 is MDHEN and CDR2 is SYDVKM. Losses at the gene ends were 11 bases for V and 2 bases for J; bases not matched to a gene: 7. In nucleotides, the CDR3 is TGTGCCGGCTTCACTAGCGGGGGGACCTACAATGAGCAGTTCTTC. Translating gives CAGFTSGGTYNEQFF.

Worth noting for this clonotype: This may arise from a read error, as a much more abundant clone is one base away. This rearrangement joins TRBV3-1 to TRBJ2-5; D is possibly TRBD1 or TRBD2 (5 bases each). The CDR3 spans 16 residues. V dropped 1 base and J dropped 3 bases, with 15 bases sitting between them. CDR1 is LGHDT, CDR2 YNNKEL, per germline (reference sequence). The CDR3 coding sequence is TGTGCCAGCAGCCAAGGGGGACCCGGGAAAAAAGAGACCCAGTACTTC. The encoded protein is CASSQGGPGKKETQYF.

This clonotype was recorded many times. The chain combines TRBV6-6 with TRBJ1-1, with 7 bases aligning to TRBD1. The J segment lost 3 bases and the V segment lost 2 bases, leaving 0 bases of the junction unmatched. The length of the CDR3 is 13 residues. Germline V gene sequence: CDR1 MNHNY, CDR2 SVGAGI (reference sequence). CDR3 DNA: TGTGCCAGCAGTTACACAGGGGACACTGAAGCTTTCTTT. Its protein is CASSYTGDTEAFF.

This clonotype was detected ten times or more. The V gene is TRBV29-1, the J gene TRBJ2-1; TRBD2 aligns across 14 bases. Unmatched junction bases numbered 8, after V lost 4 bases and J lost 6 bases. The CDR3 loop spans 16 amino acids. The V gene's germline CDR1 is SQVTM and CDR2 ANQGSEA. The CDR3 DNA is TGCAGCGTTGGGGGACTAGCGGGGGATCCTCTCAATGAGCAGTTCTTC. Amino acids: CSVGGLAGDPLNEQFF.

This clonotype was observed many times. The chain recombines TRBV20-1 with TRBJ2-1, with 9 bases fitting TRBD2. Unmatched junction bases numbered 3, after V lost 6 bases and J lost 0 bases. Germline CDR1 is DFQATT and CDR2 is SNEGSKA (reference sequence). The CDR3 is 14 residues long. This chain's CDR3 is CSATRGGSYNEQFF. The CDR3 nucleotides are TGCAGTGCCACGCGGGGGGGCTCCTACAATGAGCAGTTCTTC.

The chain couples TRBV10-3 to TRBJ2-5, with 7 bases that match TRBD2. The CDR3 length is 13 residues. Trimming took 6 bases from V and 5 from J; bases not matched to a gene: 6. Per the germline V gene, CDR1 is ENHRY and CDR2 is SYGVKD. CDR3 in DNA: TGTGCCATCAGGGGAGGGGCCGAGGAGACCCAGTACTTC. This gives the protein CAIRGGAEETQYF.

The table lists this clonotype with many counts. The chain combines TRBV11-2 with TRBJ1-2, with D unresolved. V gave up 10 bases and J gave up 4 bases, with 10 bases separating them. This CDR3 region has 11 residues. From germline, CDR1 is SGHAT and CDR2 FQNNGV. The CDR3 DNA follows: TGTGCCACCGGTTTCTCCTATGGCTACACCTTC. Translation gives CATGFSYGYTF.

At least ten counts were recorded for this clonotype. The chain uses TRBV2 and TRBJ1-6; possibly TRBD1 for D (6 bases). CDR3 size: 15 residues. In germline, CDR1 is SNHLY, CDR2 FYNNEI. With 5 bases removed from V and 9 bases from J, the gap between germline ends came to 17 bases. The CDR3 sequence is CASSPTGQRSSPLHF. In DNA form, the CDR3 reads TGTGCCAGCAGTCCCACAGGGCAGCGGAGTTCACCCCTCCACTTT.

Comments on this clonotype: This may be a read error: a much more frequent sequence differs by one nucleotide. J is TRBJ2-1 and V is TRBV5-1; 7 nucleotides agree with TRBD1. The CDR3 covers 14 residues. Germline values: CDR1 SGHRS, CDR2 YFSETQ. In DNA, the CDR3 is TGCGCCAGCAGCTTCAGGGGGTCCTGCAATGAGCAGTTCTTC. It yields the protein CASSFRGSCNEQFF.

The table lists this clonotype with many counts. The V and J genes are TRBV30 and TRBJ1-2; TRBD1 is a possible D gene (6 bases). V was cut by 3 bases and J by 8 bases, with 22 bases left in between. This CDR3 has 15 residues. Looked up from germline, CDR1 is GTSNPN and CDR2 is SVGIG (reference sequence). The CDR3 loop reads CAWRGGQSIRPGYTF. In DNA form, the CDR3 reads TGTGCCTGGAGGGGCGGACAGTCGATTCGACCGGGCTACACCTTC.

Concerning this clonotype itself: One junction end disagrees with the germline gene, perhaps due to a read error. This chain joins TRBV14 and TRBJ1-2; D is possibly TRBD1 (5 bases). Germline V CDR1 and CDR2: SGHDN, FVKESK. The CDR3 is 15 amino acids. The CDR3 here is CACSHLERGDDGYTF. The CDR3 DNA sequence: TGTGCCTGCAGCCACCTCGAAAGGGGAGACGATGGCTACACCTTC.

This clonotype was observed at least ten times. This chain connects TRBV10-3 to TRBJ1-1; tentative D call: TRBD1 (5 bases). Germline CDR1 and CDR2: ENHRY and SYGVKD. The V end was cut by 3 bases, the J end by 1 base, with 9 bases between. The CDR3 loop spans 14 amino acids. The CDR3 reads CAISESGQNTEAFF. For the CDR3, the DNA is TGTGCCATCAGTGAAAGCGGACAGAACACTGAAGCTTTCTTT.

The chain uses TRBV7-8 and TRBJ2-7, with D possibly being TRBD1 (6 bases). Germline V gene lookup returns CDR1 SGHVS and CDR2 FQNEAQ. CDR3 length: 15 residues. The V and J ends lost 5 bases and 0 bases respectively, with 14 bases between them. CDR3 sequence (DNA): TGTGCCAGCAGCAACCGGGACAAGAGCTCCTACGAGCAGTACTTC. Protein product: CASSNRDKSSYEQYF.

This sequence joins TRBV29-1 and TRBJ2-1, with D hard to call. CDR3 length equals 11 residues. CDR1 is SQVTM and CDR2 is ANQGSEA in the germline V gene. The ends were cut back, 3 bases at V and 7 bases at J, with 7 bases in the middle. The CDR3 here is CSVDSLNEQFF. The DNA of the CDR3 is TGCAGCGTTGATAGCCTTAATGAGCAGTTCTTC.

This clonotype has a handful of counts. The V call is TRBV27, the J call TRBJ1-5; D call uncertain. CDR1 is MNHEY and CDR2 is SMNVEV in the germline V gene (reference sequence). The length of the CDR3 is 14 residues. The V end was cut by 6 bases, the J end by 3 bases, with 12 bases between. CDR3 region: CASRPLYDNQPQHF. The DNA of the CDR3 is TGTGCCAGCAGACCCCTGTACGACAATCAGCCCCAGCATTTT.

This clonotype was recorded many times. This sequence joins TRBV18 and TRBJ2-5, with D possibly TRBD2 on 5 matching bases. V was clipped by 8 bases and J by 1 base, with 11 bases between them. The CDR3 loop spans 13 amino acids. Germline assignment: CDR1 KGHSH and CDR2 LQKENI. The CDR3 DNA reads TGTGCCAGCAGTCCGGGATTCCAAGAGACCCAGTACTTC. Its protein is CASSPGFQETQYF. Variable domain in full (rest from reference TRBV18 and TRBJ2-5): NAGVMQNPRHLVRRRGQEARLRCSPMKGHSHVYWYRQLPEEGLKFMVYLQKENIIDESGMPKERFSAEFPKEGPSILRIQQVVRGDSAAYFCASSPGFQETQYFGPGTRLLVL.

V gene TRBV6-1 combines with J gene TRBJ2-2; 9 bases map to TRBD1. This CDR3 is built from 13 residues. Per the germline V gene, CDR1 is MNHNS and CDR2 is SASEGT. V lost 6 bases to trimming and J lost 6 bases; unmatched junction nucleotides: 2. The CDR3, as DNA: TGTGCCAGCAGACGACAGGGGGCCGGGGAGCTGTTTTTT. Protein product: CASRRQGAGELFF.

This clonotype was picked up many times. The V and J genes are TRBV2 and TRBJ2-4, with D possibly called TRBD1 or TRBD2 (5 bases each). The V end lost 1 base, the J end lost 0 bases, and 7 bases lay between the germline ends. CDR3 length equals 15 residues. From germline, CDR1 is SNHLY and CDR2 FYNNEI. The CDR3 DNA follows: TGTGCCAGCAGTGAAGTGGGGGTAGCCAAAAACATTCAGTACTTC. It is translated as CASSEVGVAKNIQYF.

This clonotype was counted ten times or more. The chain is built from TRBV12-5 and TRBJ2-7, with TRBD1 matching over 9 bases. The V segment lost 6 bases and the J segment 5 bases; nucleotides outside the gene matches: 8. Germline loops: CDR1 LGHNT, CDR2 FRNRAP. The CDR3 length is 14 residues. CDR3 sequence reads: CASGPGTGKNEQYF. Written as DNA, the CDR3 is TGTGCTAGTGGCCCCGGGACAGGGAAGAACGAGCAGTACTTC. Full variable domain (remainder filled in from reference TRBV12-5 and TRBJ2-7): DARVTQTPRHKVTEMGQEVTMRCQPILGHNTVFWYRQTMMQGLELLAYFRNRAPLDDSGMPKDRFSAEMPDATLATLKIQPSEPRDSAVYFCASGPGTGKNEQYFGPGTRLTVT.

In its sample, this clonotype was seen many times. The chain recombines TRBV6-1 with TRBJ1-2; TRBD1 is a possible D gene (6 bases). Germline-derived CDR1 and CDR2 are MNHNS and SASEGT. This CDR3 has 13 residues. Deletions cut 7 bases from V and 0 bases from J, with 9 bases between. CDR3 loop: CASNNRANYGYTF. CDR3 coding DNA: TGTGCCAGCAATAACAGGGCTAACTATGGCTACACCTTC.

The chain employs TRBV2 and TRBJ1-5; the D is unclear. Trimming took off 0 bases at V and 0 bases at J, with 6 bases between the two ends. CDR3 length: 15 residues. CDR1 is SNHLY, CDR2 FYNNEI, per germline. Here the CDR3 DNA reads TGTGCCAGCAGTGAAGCAACCTCTAGCAATCAGCCCCAGCATTTT. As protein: CASSEATSSNQPQHF.

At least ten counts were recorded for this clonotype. CDR3 coding DNA: TGTGCCAGCAGTTCTCCGGGACAGGGCTACGAGCAGTACTTC. Translating it yields CASSSPGQGYEQYF. The chain couples TRBV28 to TRBJ2-7; 9 bases map to TRBD1. There are 14 residues in the CDR3. V lost 4 bases to trimming and J lost 3 bases; unmatched junction nucleotides: 4. The germline CDR1 and CDR2 sequences are MDHEN and SYDVKM.

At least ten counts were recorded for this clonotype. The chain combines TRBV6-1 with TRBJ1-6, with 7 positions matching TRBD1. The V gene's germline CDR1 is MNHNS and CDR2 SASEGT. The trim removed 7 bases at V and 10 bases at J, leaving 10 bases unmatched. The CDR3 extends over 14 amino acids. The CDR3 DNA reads TGTGCCAGCAAGAATACAGGGGATCGGTCACCCCTCCACTTT. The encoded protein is CASKNTGDRSPLHF.

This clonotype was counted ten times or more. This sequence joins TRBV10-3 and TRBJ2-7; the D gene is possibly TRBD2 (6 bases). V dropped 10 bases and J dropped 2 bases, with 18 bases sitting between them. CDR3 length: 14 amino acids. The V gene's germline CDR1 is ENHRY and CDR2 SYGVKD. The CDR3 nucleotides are TGTGCCACCCTCGGGGGTAGCTCGGCCTACGAGCAGTACTTC. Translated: CATLGGSSAYEQYF.

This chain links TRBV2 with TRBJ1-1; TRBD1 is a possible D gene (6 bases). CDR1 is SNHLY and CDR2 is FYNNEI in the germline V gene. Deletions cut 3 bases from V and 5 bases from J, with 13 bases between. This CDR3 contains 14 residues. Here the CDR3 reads CASSERGQGTEAFF. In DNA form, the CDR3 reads TGTGCCAGCAGTGAGCGGGGGCAGGGGACTGAAGCTTTCTTT.